The rows below give T cell receptor beta chains drawn from one sample of a study of vaccination effects on CD4 cells after COVID-19. Produced via immunoSEQ multiplex PCR; TCRdb's table is partial and in-frame only. The sample lists 80,000 to 95,000 clones, roughly 73% seen once, with 1.1% in the top ten. These receptors have no identified antigens. The material was CD4+ T cells from PBMCs cultured with HCoV-OC43 spike peptides, obtained after COVID-19 vaccination. All receptors come from a human donor who received a COVID-19 vaccine. Each CDR3 is given without its conserved first and last residue. Each record gives: V gene, J gene, CDR3 protein.

TRBV24-1	TRBJ2-1	ATRPQGPYNEQF
TRBV6-4	TRBJ2-5	ASIILIENEETQY
TRBV19	TRBJ2-3	ASSIKGGGRLNTQY
TRBV11-2	TRBJ1-1	ASSFSQEAF
TRBV19	TRBJ2-1	ASSIGTGLYNEQF
TRBV18	TRBJ1-1	ASSTIQIGLNTEAF
TRBV13	TRBJ2-2	ASSLNSRWISAAGELF
TRBV29-1	TRBJ2-3	SVPPGLAGGHTDTQY
TRBV25-1	TRBJ1-5	ASSESGGMRNQPQH
TRBV5-1	TRBJ1-4	ASSGGTSDEKLF
TRBV6-1	TRBJ1-1	ASRGPNTEAF
TRBV5-5	TRBJ2-5	ASNGGVQETQY
TRBV5-4	TRBJ2-2	ASSGKTGLNTGELF
TRBV29-1	TRBJ2-1	SVAPRDQPEQF
TRBV4-1	TRBJ1-3	ASSQSRDFDRNTIY
TRBV6-2/TRBV6-3	TRBJ2-6	ASSYRHSGANVLT
TRBV12-3/TRBV12-4	TRBJ1-3	ASQTGYGNTIY
TRBV5-5	TRBJ1-5	ASSSFTGGNQPQH
TRBV5-1	TRBJ2-3	ASSVQGTDTQY
TRBV7-6	TRBJ2-3	ASSLALRNTDTQY
TRBV6-6	TRBJ2-1	ASFALGNEQF
TRBV10-3	TRBJ2-5	AIRRQGDQETQY
TRBV12-3/TRBV12-4	TRBJ2-5	ASRAAGETQY
TRBV27	TRBJ1-1	ASSLLGGAEAF
TRBV4-1	TRBJ1-6	ASSQDRGGVSPLH
TRBV3-1/TRBV3-2	TRBJ2-3	ASTGGLGVRDTQY
TRBV7-2	TRBJ2-3	ASSLNGLDTQY
TRBV5-1	TRBJ1-2	ASSLEGNYGYT
TRBV7-2	TRBJ1-2	ASSSKSTGENGYT
TRBV6-5	TRBJ2-3	ASSLGGGGADTQY
TRBV19	TRBJ1-5	ASRDLRQPQH
TRBV5-1	TRBJ1-1	ASFEQSNTEAF
TRBV4-2	TRBJ2-2	ASSHTAAGTGELF
TRBV19	TRBJ1-4	ASSSRQWTTNEKLF
TRBV5-4	TRBJ2-3	ASSLAGTDTQY
TRBV7-8	TRBJ1-1	ASSFYKDRVNTEAF